This T cell receptor (beta chain) was recovered during a study of immune evolution from preneoplasia to lung adenocarcinoma. Study-level findings and limits: KRAS-mutant nodules had the highest T cell clonality. Normal lung had the highest top T cell clone frequencies.

Two lung cancer pathologists independently confirmed each histologic diagnosis. A word on this clone: Its antigen is currently unknown.

This CDR3 is 14 amino acids long. V lost 6 bases and J lost 2, with 8 bases in between. In germline, CDR1 is MNHNY, CDR2 SVGAGI (reference sequence). The protocol was immunoSEQ multiplex PCR, while the TCRdb copy is restricted to in-frame clones and leaves out a portion. The sample consists of under 3,000 clones, 80% to 90% of them appearing once. The clonotype comes from a person aged 65-85 years with lung adenocarcinoma. This chain connects TRBV6-6 to TRBJ2-6; D remains ambiguous. The sequenced sample was FFPE atypical adenomatous hyperplasia tissue from the lung. Specified subset: atypical adenomatous hyperplasia (AAH), lung preneoplasia. CDR3 region: CASRDETGANVLTF. CDR3 nucleotide sequence: TGTGCCAGCAGGGACGAGACTGGGGCCAACGTCCTGACTTTC.